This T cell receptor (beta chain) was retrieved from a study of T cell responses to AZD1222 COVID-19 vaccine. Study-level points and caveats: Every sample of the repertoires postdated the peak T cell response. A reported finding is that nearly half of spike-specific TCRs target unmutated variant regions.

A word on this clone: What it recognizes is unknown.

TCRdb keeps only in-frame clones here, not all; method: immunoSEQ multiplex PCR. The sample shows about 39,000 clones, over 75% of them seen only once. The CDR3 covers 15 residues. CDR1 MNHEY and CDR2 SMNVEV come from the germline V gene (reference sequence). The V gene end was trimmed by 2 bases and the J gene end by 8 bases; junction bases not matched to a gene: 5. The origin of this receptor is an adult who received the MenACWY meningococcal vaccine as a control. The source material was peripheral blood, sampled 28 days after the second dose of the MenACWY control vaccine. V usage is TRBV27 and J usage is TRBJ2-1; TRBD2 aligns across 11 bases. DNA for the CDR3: TGTGCCAGCAGTTTAGTAGCGGGAGGGCCGTATGAGCAGTTCTTC. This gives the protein CASSLVAGGPYEQFF.